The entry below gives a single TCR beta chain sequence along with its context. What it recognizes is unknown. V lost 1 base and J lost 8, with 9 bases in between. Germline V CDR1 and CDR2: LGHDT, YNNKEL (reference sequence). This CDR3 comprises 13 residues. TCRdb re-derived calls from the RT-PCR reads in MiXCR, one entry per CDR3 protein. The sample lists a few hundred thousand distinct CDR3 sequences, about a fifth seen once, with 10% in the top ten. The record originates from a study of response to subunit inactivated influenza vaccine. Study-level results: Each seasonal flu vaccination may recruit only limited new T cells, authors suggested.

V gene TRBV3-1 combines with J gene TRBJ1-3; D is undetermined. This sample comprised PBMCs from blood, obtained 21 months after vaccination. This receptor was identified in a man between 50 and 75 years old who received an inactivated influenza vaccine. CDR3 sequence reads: CASSQGTGYTIYF. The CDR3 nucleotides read TGTGCCAGCAGCCAAGGAACGGGGTACACCATATATTTT. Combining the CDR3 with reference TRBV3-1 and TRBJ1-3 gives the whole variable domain DTAVSQTPKYLVTQMGNDKSIKCEQNLGHDTMYWYKQDSKKFLKIMFSYNNKELIINETVPNRFSPKSPDKAHLNLHINSLELGDSAVYFCASSQGTGYTIYFGEGSWLTVV.